This is a list of T cell receptor beta chains from one sample in a study of cytomegalovirus exposure and HLA in healthy donors. Data came from immunoSEQ multiplex PCR; TCRdb stores just in-frame clones and leaves some out. Of a few hundred thousand clones listed, around 90% were seen once; the top ten hold approximately 3.1%. Sequenced input: PBMCs. The receptors shown here come from a young woman in good health and CMV-seronegative. Each CDR3 is given with its conserved first and last residue. D genes are given only for firm matches. Some rows mark clone size as missing; the rest say once, few, many or name a class of expanded clone.

>TRBV19|.|TRBJ2-7|TRBD2
CASSNIAGGNYEQYF
TGTGCCAGTAGTAACATAGCGGGAGGGAACTACGAGCAGTACTTC
>TRBV5-1|.|TRBJ2-1|.
CASSPTRGGHPYNEQFF
TGCGCCAGCAGCCCCACGAGGGGGGGACATCCCTACAATGAGCAGTTCTTC
>TRBV11-3|.|TRBJ2-1|TRBD1
CASSFEGGQGYNEQFF
TGTGCCAGCAGCTTCGAAGGGGGACAGGGCTACAATGAGCAGTTCTTC
>TRBV9|.|TRBJ1-2|.
CASSVGGDPGNGYTF
TGTGCCAGCAGCGTAGGAGGAGATCCGGGGAACGGCTACACCTTC
>TRBV27|.|TRBJ2-7|TRBD2
CASSAGGGLYEQYF
TGTGCCAGCAGTGCTGGGGGGGGACTATACGAGCAGTACTTC
>TRBV28|.|TRBJ2-5|.
CASSLVNTETQYF
TGTGCCAGCAGTTTGGTAAACACCGAGACCCAGTACTTC
>TRBV7-9|.|TRBJ2-1|.
CASSPRSSDSLDEQFF
TGTGCCAGCAGCCCTCGTTCTTCGGACAGCTTGGATGAGCAGTTCTTC
>TRBV28|.|TRBJ1-5|.
CASSLDSSNQPQHF
TGTGCCAGCAGTTTAGACAGTAGCAATCAGCCCCAGCATTTT
>TRBV2|.|TRBJ2-2|TRBD1
CASSEIRSDRGLHTGELFF
TGTGCCAGCAGTGAAATTCGGTCGGACAGGGGGCTTCACACCGGGGAGCTGTTTTTT
>TRBV4-3|.|TRBJ2-1|.
CASSPYESSYNEQFF
TGCGCCAGCAGCCCGTACGAGAGCTCCTACAATGAGCAGTTCTTC
>TRBV2|.|TRBJ2-2|.
CASSGETRELFF
TGTGCCAGCAGTGGGGAGACGCGGGAGCTGTTTTTT
>TRBV7-9|once|TRBJ1-5|.
CASSLVGGSNQPQHF
TGTGCCAGCAGCTTAGTTGGGGGTAGCAATCAGCCCCAGCATTTT
>TRBV27|.|TRBJ1-5|TRBD1
CASRKQGDSNQPQHF
TGTGCCAGCAGAAAACAGGGGGATAGCAATCAGCCCCAGCATTTT
>TRBV13|.|TRBJ2-7|TRBD1
CASSHGQGAYEQYF
TGTGCCAGCAGCCACGGACAGGGGGCGTACGAGCAGTACTTC
>TRBV7-6|once|TRBJ2-1|TRBD2
CASSLAYPTSGAGDNEQFF
TGTGCCAGCAGCTTAGCGTACCCGACTAGCGGGGCCGGGGACAATGAGCAGTTCTTC
>TRBV4-2|.|TRBJ2-5|TRBD2
CASSLAGDGETQYF
TGTGCCAGCAGCCTAGCGGGAGATGGGGAGACCCAGTACTTC
>TRBV7-6|.|TRBJ2-1|.
CASSASRSSYNEQFF
TGTGCCAGCAGCGCTAGCCGCTCCTCCTACAATGAGCAGTTCTTC
>TRBV6-5|.|TRBJ1-4|.
CASGGRANEKLFF
TGTGCCAGCGGAGGAAGGGCCAATGAAAAACTGTTTTTT
>TRBV4-1|.|TRBJ2-7|.
CASSQNSAYEQYF
TGCGCCAGCAGCCAGAACTCTGCCTACGAGCAGTACTTC
>TRBV23-1|.|TRBJ1-4|TRBD1
CASSHLNRGGEEKLFF
TGCGCCAGCAGTCACCTAAACAGGGGAGGGGAAGAAAAACTGTTTTTT
>TRBV7-2|.|TRBJ2-3|.
CASSLRGGSDTQYF
TGTGCCAGCAGCTTGAGAGGCGGATCAGATACGCAGTATTTT
>TRBV18|few|TRBJ2-7|.
CASSPGSTYEQYF
TGTGCCAGCTCACCAGGCAGCACCTACGAGCAGTACTTC
>TRBV7-9|.|TRBJ2-5|.
CASSLAMGGQETQYF
TGTGCCAGCAGCTTAGCGATGGGAGGACAAGAGACCCAGTACTTC
>TRBV7-8|.|TRBJ1-5|TRBD1
CASSLAPTGGINQPQHF
TGTGCCAGCAGCTTAGCGCCTACAGGGGGGATCAATCAGCCCCAGCATTTT
>TRBV25-1|.|TRBJ2-1|TRBD1
CASSDFAGTGFGDEQFF
TGTGCCAGCAGTGACTTCGCCGGGACAGGTTTTGGAGATGAGCAGTTCTTC
>TRBV7-6|.|TRBJ2-2|.
CASSLALGGANTGELFF
TGTGCCAGCAGCTTAGCGCTTGGGGGCGCGAACACCGGGGAGCTGTTTTTT